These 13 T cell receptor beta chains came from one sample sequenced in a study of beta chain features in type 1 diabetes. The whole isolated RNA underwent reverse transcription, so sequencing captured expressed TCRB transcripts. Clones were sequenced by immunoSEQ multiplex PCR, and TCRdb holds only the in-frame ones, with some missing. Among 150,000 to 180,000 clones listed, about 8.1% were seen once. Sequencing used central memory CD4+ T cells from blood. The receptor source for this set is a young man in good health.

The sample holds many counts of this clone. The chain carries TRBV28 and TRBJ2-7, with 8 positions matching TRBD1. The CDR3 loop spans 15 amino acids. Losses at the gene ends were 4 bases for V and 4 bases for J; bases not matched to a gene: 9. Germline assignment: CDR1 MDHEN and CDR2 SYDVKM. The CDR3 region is CASSSMRTGSYEQYF. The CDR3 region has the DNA TGTGCCAGCAGTTCAATGAGGACAGGGAGTTACGAGCAGTACTTC.

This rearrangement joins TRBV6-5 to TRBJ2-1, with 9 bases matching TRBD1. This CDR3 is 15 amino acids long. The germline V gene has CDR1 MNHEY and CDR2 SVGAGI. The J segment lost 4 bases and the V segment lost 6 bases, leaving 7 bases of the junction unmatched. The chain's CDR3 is CASRSTGQGYNEQFF. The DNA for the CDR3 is TGTGCCAGCAGGTCGACGGGACAGGGATACAATGAGCAGTTCTTC.

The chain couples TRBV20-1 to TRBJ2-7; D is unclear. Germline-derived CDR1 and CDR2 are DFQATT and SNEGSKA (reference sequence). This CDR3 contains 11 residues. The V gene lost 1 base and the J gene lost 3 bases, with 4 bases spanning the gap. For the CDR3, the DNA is TGCAGTGCTAGAGCCCACTACGAGCAGTACTTC. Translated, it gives CSARAHYEQYF.

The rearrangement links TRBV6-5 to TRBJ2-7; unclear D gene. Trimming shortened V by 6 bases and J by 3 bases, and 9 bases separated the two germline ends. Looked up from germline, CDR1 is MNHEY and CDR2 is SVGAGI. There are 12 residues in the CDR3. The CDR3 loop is CASSHQLYEQYF. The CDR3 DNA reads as TGTGCCAGCAGCCACCAACTCTACGAGCAGTACTTC.

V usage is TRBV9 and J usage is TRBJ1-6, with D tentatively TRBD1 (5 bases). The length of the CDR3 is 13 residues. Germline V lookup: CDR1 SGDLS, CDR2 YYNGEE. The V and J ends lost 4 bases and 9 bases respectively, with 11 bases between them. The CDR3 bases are TGTGCCAGCAGCAGGCAGGGCGTTTCACCCCTCCACTTT. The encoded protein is CASSRQGVSPLHF.

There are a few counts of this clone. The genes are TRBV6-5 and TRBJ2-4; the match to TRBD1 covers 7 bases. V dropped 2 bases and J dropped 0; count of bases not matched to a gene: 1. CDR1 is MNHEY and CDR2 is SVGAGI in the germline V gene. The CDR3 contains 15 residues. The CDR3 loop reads CASSYGTVAKNIQYF. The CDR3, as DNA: TGTGCCAGCAGTTACGGGACAGTAGCCAAAAACATTCAGTACTTC.

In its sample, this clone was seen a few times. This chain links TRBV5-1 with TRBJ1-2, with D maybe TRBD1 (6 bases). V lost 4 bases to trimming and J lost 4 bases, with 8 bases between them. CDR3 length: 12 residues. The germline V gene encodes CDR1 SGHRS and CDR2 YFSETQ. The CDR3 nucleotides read TGCGCCAGCAGCGCGGACAGCTATGGCTACACCTTC. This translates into CASSADSYGYTF.

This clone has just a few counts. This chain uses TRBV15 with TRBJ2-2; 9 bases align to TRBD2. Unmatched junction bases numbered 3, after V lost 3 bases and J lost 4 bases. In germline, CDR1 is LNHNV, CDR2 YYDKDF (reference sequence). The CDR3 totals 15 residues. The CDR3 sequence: CATSRAGGGTGELFF. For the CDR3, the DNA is TGTGCCACCAGCAGGGCGGGAGGGGGCACCGGGGAGCTGTTTTTT. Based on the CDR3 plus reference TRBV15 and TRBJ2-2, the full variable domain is DAMVIQNPRYQVTQFGKPVTLSCSQTLNHNVMYWYQQKSSQAPKLLFHYYDKDFNNEADTPDNFQSRRPNTSFCFLDIRSPGLGDTAMYLCATSRAGGGTGELFFGEGSRLTVL.

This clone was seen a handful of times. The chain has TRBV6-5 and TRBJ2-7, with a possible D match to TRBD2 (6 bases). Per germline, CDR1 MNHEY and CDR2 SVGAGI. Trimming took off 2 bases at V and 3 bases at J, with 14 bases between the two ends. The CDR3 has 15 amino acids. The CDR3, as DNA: TGTGCCAGCAGTTACCTGTCCGAGGGAGGCTACGAGCAGTACTTC. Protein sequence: CASSYLSEGGYEQYF.

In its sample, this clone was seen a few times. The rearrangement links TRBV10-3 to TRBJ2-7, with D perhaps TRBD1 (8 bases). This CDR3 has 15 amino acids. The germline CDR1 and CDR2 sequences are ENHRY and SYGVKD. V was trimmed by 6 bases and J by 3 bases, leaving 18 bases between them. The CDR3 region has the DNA TGTGCCATCAGCCCAGCGGGACAGGTGAACTACGAGCAGTACTTC. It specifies CAISPAGQVNYEQYF.

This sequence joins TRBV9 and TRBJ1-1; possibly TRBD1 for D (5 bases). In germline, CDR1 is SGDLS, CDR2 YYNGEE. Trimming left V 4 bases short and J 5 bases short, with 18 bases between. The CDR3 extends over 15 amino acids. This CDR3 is CASSPSGGGGTEAFF. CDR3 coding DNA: TGTGCCAGCAGCCCCAGTGGGGGTGGGGGGACTGAAGCTTTCTTT.

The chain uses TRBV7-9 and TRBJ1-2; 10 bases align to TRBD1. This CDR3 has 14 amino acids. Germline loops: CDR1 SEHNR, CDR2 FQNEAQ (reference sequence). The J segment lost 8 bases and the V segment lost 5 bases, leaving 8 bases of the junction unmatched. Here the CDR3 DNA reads TGTGCCAGCAGCCCGGACAGGGGGTTTCAAGGCTACACCTTC. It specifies CASSPDRGFQGYTF.

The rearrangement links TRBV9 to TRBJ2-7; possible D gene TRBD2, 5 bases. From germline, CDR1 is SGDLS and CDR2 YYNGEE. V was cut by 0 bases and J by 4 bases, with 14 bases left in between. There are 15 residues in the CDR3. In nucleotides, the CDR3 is TGTGCCAGCAGCGTAGACACGGGGTATGGGTACGAGCAGTACTTC. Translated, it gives CASSVDTGYGYEQYF.